The 13 T cell receptor beta chains reported below all come from one sample, sequenced in a study of early T cells in non-severe SARS-CoV-2 infection. MiXCR, run by TCRdb on the 5' RACE reads, gives a single entry per CDR3 protein. The data show 70,000 to 85,000 distinct CDR3 sequences, roughly an eighth seen once. The sequenced material came from whole blood. Source of these receptors: an adult who was a healthcare worker with PCR-confirmed SARS-CoV-2 infection or an uninfected control (not recorded which).

The V call is TRBV7-9, the J call TRBJ2-4; 8 bases line up with TRBD2. The CDR3 totals 19 residues. Trimming cost V 1 base and J 3 bases; bases outside gene matches: 14. The V gene's germline CDR1 is SEHNR and CDR2 FQNEAQ (reference sequence). Here the CDR3 DNA reads TGTGCCAGCAGCTTAGTGGGTAGCGGGAACGTAGCTGACAAAAACATTCAGTACTTC. Its protein product is CASSLVGSGNVADKNIQYF.

V usage is TRBV2 and J usage is TRBJ2-7; 8 bases map to TRBD2. The V segment lost 7 bases and the J segment 1 base; nucleotides outside the gene matches: 6. There are 14 residues in the CDR3. CDR1 SNHLY and CDR2 FYNNEI come from the germline V gene. CDR3 amino acids: CASKTSDVSYEQYF. As DNA, the CDR3 is TGTGCCAGCAAGACTAGCGATGTATCCTACGAGCAGTACTTC.

This clonotype was counted ten times or more. The chain uses TRBV4-2 and TRBJ2-2; D unclear. CDR3 length equals 14 residues. The V and J ends lost 8 bases and 1 base respectively, with 11 bases between them. Germline CDR1 reads LGHNA; CDR2 reads YNFKEQ. The CDR3 nucleotides read TGTGCCAGCCGCCGGGCAGAGAACACCGGGGAGCTGTTTTTT. It yields the protein CASRRAENTGELFF.

The genes are TRBV20-1 and TRBJ2-1; 10 positions match TRBD2. Germline loops: CDR1 DFQATT, CDR2 SNEGSKA (reference sequence). The CDR3 contains 17 residues. V was clipped by 6 bases and J by 1 base; unmatched bases: 12. CDR3 nucleotide sequence: TGCAGTGCCCCCCAGGCTAGCGGGAGATGGTCCTACAATGAGCAGTTCTTC. Residues: CSAPQASGRWSYNEQFF.

The rearrangement uses TRBV20-1 and TRBJ2-5; D is unresolved. V lost 1 base and J 2 bases, leaving 5 bases between the germline ends. Germline assignment: CDR1 DFQATT and CDR2 SNEGSKA (reference sequence). This CDR3 contains 12 residues. The CDR3 region is CSARAEQETQYF. Here the CDR3 DNA reads TGCAGTGCTAGAGCAGAACAAGAGACCCAGTACTTC.

This clonotype was recorded a few times. This sequence joins TRBV7-9 and TRBJ2-2, with 8 bases fitting TRBD2. Germline V gene sequence: CDR1 SEHNR, CDR2 FQNEAQ (reference sequence). V was clipped by 4 bases and J by 6 bases; unmatched bases: 10. The CDR3 totals 16 residues. DNA of the CDR3: TGTGCCAGCAGCTGGGTACCGGGACTAGTCGCCGGGGAGCTGTTTTTT. Protein: CASSWVPGLVAGELFF.

This clonotype has just a few counts. DNA of the CDR3: TGTGCCAGCAGTGGGGGACTAGCGGGGTATCAAGAGACCCAGTACTTC. It is translated as CASSGGLAGYQETQYF. The genes are TRBV6-1 and TRBJ2-5, with 13 bases matching TRBD2. CDR1 and CDR2 (germline): MNHNS, SASEGT. This CDR3 contains 16 residues. Trimming removed 4 bases from V and 2 bases from J; junction bases left unmatched: 4.

In its sample, this clonotype was seen many times. This sequence joins TRBV28 and TRBJ1-4; D not certain. Germline-derived CDR1 and CDR2 are MDHEN and SYDVKM. The CDR3 runs 15 residues. V shed 5 bases and J shed 7 bases, with 17 bases lying between them. As DNA, the CDR3 is TGTGCCAGCAGTCCCCGGACGTCCCTGCCTGAAAAACTGTTTTTT. This translates into CASSPRTSLPEKLFF.

The sample holds many counts of this clonotype. This chain links TRBV18 with TRBJ2-5, with no clear D. The CDR3 contains 12 residues. Germline CDR1 is KGHSH and CDR2 is LQKENI. V was cut by 3 bases and J by 4 bases, with 6 bases left in between. The CDR3 region is CASSPRGETQYF. CDR3 nucleotide sequence: TGTGCCAGCTCACCCAGAGGAGAGACCCAGTACTTC.

This clonotype was counted at least ten times. The chain uses TRBV7-3 and TRBJ1-2; D is uncertain. Per the germline V gene, CDR1 is SGHTA and CDR2 is FQGTGA. This CDR3 is built from 12 residues. V lost 5 bases and J lost 10, with 14 bases in between. In nucleotides, the CDR3 is TGTGCCAGCAGCCCCGGCGGGCCAGACTACACCTTC. Protein product: CASSPGGPDYTF. Variable domain in full (rest from reference TRBV7-3 and TRBJ1-2): GAGVSQTPSNKVTEKGKYVELRCDPISGHTALYWYRQSLGQGPEFLIYFQGTGAADDSGLPNDRFFAVRPEGSVSTLKIQRTERGDSAVYLCASSPGGPDYTFGSGTRLTVV.

This clonotype has more than one count but fewer than ten. The chain uses TRBV7-2 and TRBJ2-7; 8 bases line up with TRBD2. Unmatched junction bases numbered 1, after V lost 0 bases and J lost 0 bases. The V gene's germline CDR1 is SGHTA and CDR2 FQGNSA. This CDR3 is 15 amino acids long. CDR3 bases: TGTGCCAGCAGCTTAGCCGCGGGAGGCTCCTACGAGCAGTACTTC. Translating gives CASSLAAGGSYEQYF. Filled out from reference TRBV7-2 and TRBJ2-7, the complete variable domain reads GAGVSQSPSNKVTEKGKDVELRCDPISGHTALYWYRQSLGQGLEFLIYFQGNSAPDKSGLPSDRFSAERTGGSVSTLTIQRTQQEDSAVYLCASSLAAGGSYEQYFGPGTRLTVT.

This clonotype was counted many times. This chain uses TRBV24-1 with TRBJ2-1; no clear D gene. The CDR3 is 16 residues long. Germline assignment: CDR1 KGHDR and CDR2 SFDVKD. V lost 1 base and J lost 3, with 12 bases in between. DNA of the CDR3: TGTGCCACCAGTGATTTCGGCAGGAGATGCTACAATGAGCAGTTCTTC. It translates to CATSDFGRRCYNEQFF.

This clonotype was recorded many times. The chain carries TRBV10-3 and TRBJ2-1; TRBD1 matches at 7 bases. The CDR3 is 16 residues long. From germline, CDR1 is ENHRY and CDR2 SYGVKD. J lost 4 bases, V lost 3 bases, and 9 bases had no gene match. CDR3 sequence (DNA): TGTGCCATCAGTGAAGATACAGGGGTCAGGTACAATGAGCAGTTCTTC. Protein: CAISEDTGVRYNEQFF.